The 26 T cell receptor beta chains below come from one sample, sequenced in a study of blood T cell repertoires in COVID-19. Clones were read by immunoSEQ multiplex PCR, and TCRdb kept only the in-frame ones, dropping some. The repertoire consists of tens of thousands of clones, with about 81% occurring once and the leading ten covering under 40%. Sequencing input: peripheral blood. The receptors were gathered from a man between 60 and 70 years old with COVID-19, enrolled during active disease.

The chain uses TRBV2 and TRBJ1-2, with 8 positions matching TRBD1. CDR3 length: 13 amino acids. V shed 4 bases, J shed 4 bases, and the junction held 2 bases outside the gene matches. The V gene's germline CDR1 is SNHLY and CDR2 FYNNEI. CDR3 nucleotide sequence: TGTGCCAGCAGTGTTCAGGGGGCCTATGGCTACACCTTC. This sequence encodes CASSVQGAYGYTF.

CDR3: CATSGKGSGGTGELFF. The CDR3, as DNA: TGTGCCACCAGTGGTAAGGGTAGCGGGGGAACCGGGGAGCTGTTTTTT. The chain uses TRBV24-1 and TRBJ2-2; 9 bases are a match to TRBD2. The CDR3 totals 16 residues. Trimming at V came to 5 bases and at J to 5 bases, leaving 8 bases not matched to a gene. CDR1 and CDR2 from the germline V gene are KGHDR and SFDVKD.

The chain joins TRBV9 to TRBJ2-1; TRBD2 matches at 8 bases. Germline V CDR1 and CDR2: SGDLS, YYNGEE. Trimming cost V 4 bases and J 3 bases; bases outside gene matches: 6. The CDR3 totals 15 residues. The CDR3 DNA reads as TGTGCCAGCAGCCCGCGGGGGGACCGCTACAATGAGCAGTTCTTC. It yields the protein CASSPRGDRYNEQFF.

The chain uses TRBV11-2 and TRBJ1-2; D perhaps matches TRBD1 (5 bases). Germline CDR1 SGHAT, CDR2 FQNNGV. The CDR3 loop spans 18 amino acids. V lost 5 bases, J lost 0 bases, and 22 bases lay in between. Here the CDR3 reads CASSRLGGGIRTNYGYTF. CDR3 sequence (DNA): TGTGCCAGCAGCCGCTTGGGCGGGGGTATAAGGACTAACTATGGCTACACCTTC.

V usage is TRBV12-3 or TRBV12-4 and J usage is TRBJ2-1; TRBD1 matches at 8 bases. The trim removed 7 bases at V and 8 bases at J, leaving 4 bases unmatched. The CDR3 extends over 12 amino acids. As DNA, the CDR3 is TGTGCCAGCACCCCAGGGGGCGATGAGCAGTTCTTC. This encodes CASTPGGDEQFF.

V and J are TRBV7-6 and TRBJ2-1; D perhaps matches TRBD1 (5 bases). This CDR3 contains 14 residues. The germline CDR1 and CDR2 sequences are SGHVS and FNYEAQ. V lost 1 base to trimming and J lost 6 bases, with 10 bases between them. CDR3 region: CASSLGAGFNEQFF. DNA of the CDR3: TGTGCCAGCAGCTTAGGGGCAGGGTTCAATGAGCAGTTCTTC.

This chain connects TRBV10-3 to TRBJ2-7; TRBD2 is a possible D gene (5 bases). Germline-derived CDR1 and CDR2 are ENHRY and SYGVKD. The CDR3 is made up of 16 amino acids. Between the trimmed V and J ends, which lost 4 bases and 1 base, there was a span of 17 bases. CDR3 in amino acids: CAISALLTGKSYEQYF. DNA for the CDR3: TGTGCCATCAGTGCTCTGCTGACGGGAAAATCCTACGAGCAGTACTTC.

The chain has TRBV4-2 and TRBJ2-2, with 8 bases that match TRBD2. The junction had 6 bases not matched to a gene; V was cut back by 5 bases and J by 4 bases. The CDR3 totals 15 residues. Germline V gene data show CDR1 as LGHNA and CDR2 as YNFKEQ. CDR3 loop: CASSRGLVGTGELFF. The CDR3 nucleotides are TGTGCCAGCAGCAGGGGACTAGTAGGCACCGGGGAGCTGTTTTTT.

The chain carries TRBV3-1 (or the pseudogene TRBV3-2) and TRBJ2-6; D possibly corresponds to TRBD1 (7 bases). V lost 8 bases, J lost 4 bases, and 18 bases lay in between. The germline CDR1 and CDR2 sequences are LGHDT and YNNKEL (reference sequence). The length of the CDR3 is 16 residues. The CDR3 DNA follows: TGTGCCAGCGTCCACTCAGGGGGGTCCGGGGCCAACGTCCTGACTTTC. Its translation: CASVHSGGSGANVLTF.

V is TRBV4-3 and J is TRBJ2-3; 7 nucleotides agree with TRBD1. CDR1 is LGHNA, CDR2 YSLEER, per germline. The ends lost 0 bases at V and 5 bases at J; junction bases unmatched: 11. The CDR3 length is 17 residues. CDR3 sequence (DNA): TGCGCCAGCAGCCAAGATACCCGGGCAGGGGGAAGAGATACGCAGTATTTT. It encodes CASSQDTRAGGRDTQYF.

This clone was found once. The chain is built from TRBV7-9 and TRBJ1-3; TRBD1 agrees at 8 bases. V lost 6 bases and J lost 4; bases outside the gene matches: 14. The V gene's germline CDR1 is SEHNR and CDR2 FQNEAQ (reference sequence). CDR3 size: 17 residues. In DNA form, the CDR3 reads TGTGCCAGCAGTTCTAACCCAACAGGGGGTCGAGGAAACACCATATATTTT. Protein product: CASSSNPTGGRGNTIYF.

The chain carries TRBV4-1 and TRBJ2-7; possible D gene TRBD2, 5 bases. The V gene's germline CDR1 is MGHRA and CDR2 YSYEKL. This CDR3 comprises 16 residues. Trimming removed 8 bases at V and 0 bases at J, with 20 bases between. The CDR3 bases are TGCGCCAGCTCAGACGGATACCTGGGGAGCTCCTACGAGCAGTACTTC. It codes for CASSDGYLGSSYEQYF.

The V and J genes are TRBV29-1 and TRBJ1-1; D is possibly TRBD1 (5 bases). CDR1 and CDR2 from the germline V gene are SQVTM and ANQGSEA. This CDR3 is 13 amino acids long. Trimming removed 4 bases from V and 2 bases from J, with 11 bases in between. This chain's CDR3 is CSVGLTENTEAFF. CDR3 coding DNA: TGCAGCGTTGGGTTGACAGAAAACACTGAAGCTTTCTTT.

The chain couples TRBV5-1 to TRBJ2-2, with 10 bases that match TRBD1. This CDR3 region has 15 residues. The germline CDR1 and CDR2 sequences are SGHRS and YFSETQ. After removal of 3 bases from V and 3 bases from J, the junction contained 2 bases not matched to a gene. This chain's CDR3 is CASSSGTGDTGELFF. The CDR3 coding sequence is TGCGCCAGCAGCTCCGGGACAGGGGACACCGGGGAGCTGTTTTTT.

This clone has just a few counts. The chain carries TRBV6-5 and TRBJ2-1; D remains ambiguous. The CDR3 totals 15 residues. Germline assignment: CDR1 MNHEY and CDR2 SVGAGI. The V end was cut by 5 bases, the J end by 7 bases, with 18 bases between. Here the CDR3 DNA reads TGTGCCAGCAGTCCCCAGCTACTACCCGGTAATGAGCAGTTCTTC. Translating it yields CASSPQLLPGNEQFF.

This sequence joins TRBV11-2 and TRBJ2-1; 9 positions agree with TRBD1. V gave up 5 bases and J gave up 7 bases; unmatched junction bases: 6. The germline V gene encodes CDR1 SGHAT and CDR2 FQNNGV. The CDR3 has 14 residues. Here the CDR3 reads CASSQRDRVNEQFF. CDR3 DNA: TGTGCCAGCAGCCAGCGGGACAGGGTGAATGAGCAGTTCTTC.

The chain has TRBV15 and TRBJ2-7, with D unresolved. This CDR3 has 16 amino acids. Trimming stripped 0 bases from V and 3 bases from J, with 15 bases between. Germline V gene data show CDR1 as LNHNV and CDR2 as YYDKDF (reference sequence). In DNA form, the CDR3 reads TGTGCCACCAGCAGAGATCCAACTGCGGAGATCTACGAGCAGTACTTC. It codes for CATSRDPTAEIYEQYF.

The V and J genes are TRBV18 and TRBJ2-2; TRBD1 matches 11 bases. CDR3 length: 16 residues. After removal of 5 bases from V and 3 bases from J, the junction contained 5 bases not matched to a gene. Germline V CDR1 and CDR2: KGHSH, LQKENI. The CDR3, as DNA: TGTGCCAGCTCAGCGGGACAGGGGGAGTACACCGGGGAGCTGTTTTTT. This codes for CASSAGQGEYTGELFF.

This clone has just one count. The chain has TRBV5-6 and TRBJ2-7, with 7 bases matching TRBD1. This CDR3 comprises 13 residues. V shed 7 bases, J shed 2 bases, and the junction held 6 bases outside the gene matches. Germline V gene sequence: CDR1 SGHDT, CDR2 YYEEEE. This CDR3 reads CASAFQGAYEQYF. In nucleotides, the CDR3 is TGTGCCAGCGCCTTCCAGGGGGCCTACGAGCAGTACTTC.

This clone was seen more than once but under ten times. The gene calls are TRBV9 and TRBJ2-1; 7 bases agree with TRBD1. The V gene's germline CDR1 is SGDLS and CDR2 YYNGEE. J lost 4 bases, V lost 3 bases, and 4 bases had no gene match. The CDR3 has 14 residues. This CDR3 reads CASSAGQSYNEQFF. CDR3 nucleotides: TGTGCCAGCAGCGCGGGACAGAGTTACAATGAGCAGTTCTTC.

The chain is built from TRBV6-5 and TRBJ1-6; D not resolved. V lost 5 bases and J lost 7, with 9 bases in between. The CDR3 length is 13 residues. The germline V gene encodes CDR1 MNHEY and CDR2 SVGAGI. The CDR3 nucleotides read TGTGCCAGCAGTCCCGACACGAATTCACCCCTCCACTTT. It encodes CASSPDTNSPLHF.

V and J are TRBV6-5 and TRBJ1-5; maybe TRBD1 (5 bases). Trimming stripped 4 bases from V and 4 bases from J, with 5 bases between. The CDR3 extends over 12 amino acids. In germline, CDR1 is MNHEY, CDR2 SVGAGI. Written as DNA, the CDR3 is TGTGCCAGCAGTTCAGGGAATCAGCCCCAGCATTTT. Translating it yields CASSSGNQPQHF.

The rearrangement joins TRBV2 to TRBJ2-1; D perhaps matches TRBD2 (6 bases). With 9 bases removed from V and 0 bases from J, the gap between germline ends came to 12 bases. The CDR3 loop spans 14 amino acids. Germline values: CDR1 SNHLY, CDR2 FYNNEI. CDR3 nucleotide sequence: TGTGCCAGTTTATATAGCGGCTCCTACAATGAGCAGTTCTTC. Amino acids: CASLYSGSYNEQFF.

V and J are TRBV5-1 and TRBJ2-7, with TRBD1 matching 9 bases. There are 14 residues in the CDR3. The germline CDR1 and CDR2 sequences are SGHRS and YFSETQ. J lost 4 bases, V lost 3 bases, and 5 bases had no gene match. The CDR3 here is CASSSAGTGYEQYF. CDR3 in DNA: TGCGCCAGCAGCTCCGCCGGGACAGGGTACGAGCAGTACTTC.

V gene TRBV18 combines with J gene TRBJ2-7; 10 nucleotides agree with TRBD1. This CDR3 is built from 15 residues. Germline V CDR1 and CDR2: KGHSH, LQKENI. The V gene end was trimmed by 3 bases and the J gene end by 6 bases; junction bases not matched to a gene: 8. CDR3 amino acids: CASSPIGTGEFEQYF. The CDR3 DNA sequence: TGTGCCAGCTCACCTATCGGGACAGGGGAATTCGAGCAGTACTTC.

With regard to this clone: A junction end diverges from the germline sequence, so it may reflect a read error. Here the CDR3 reads CASNLPDTEAFF. CDR3 bases: TGTGCCAGCAACTTACCGGACACTGAAGCTTTCTTT. The chain combines TRBV7-3 with TRBJ1-1; D is unclear. Germline V gene data show CDR1 as SGHTA and CDR2 as FQGTGA. CDR3 length: 12 residues.